The 5 T cell receptor beta chains in this list originate from one sample, sequenced in a study of identifying expanded T cells in peripheral blood. Sequencing used immunoSEQ multiplex PCR; TCRdb keeps in-frame clones, though not all of them. This repertoire shows 90,000 to 95,000 clones, over 75% found once; its top ten account for under 6%. The sequencing input was blood. These receptors came from a person aged 18-69 years in good health.

V gene TRBV5-1 combines with J gene TRBJ2-5, with TRBD2 matching 9 bases. Germline V CDR1 and CDR2: SGHRS, YFSETQ. There are 15 residues in the CDR3. Germline trimming cut 7 bases from V and 4 bases from J; bases unmatched to any gene: 11. CDR3 coding DNA: TGCGCCAGCGCCGTTTGGCGGGAGGGCCGAGAGACCCAGTACTTC. Translation gives CASAVWREGRETQYF.

This rearrangement joins TRBV13 to TRBJ2-5; either TRBD1 or TRBD2 may supply D (5 bases each). The germline V gene has CDR1 PRHDT and CDR2 FYEKMQ (reference sequence). The CDR3 has 13 residues. The V gene lost 3 bases and the J gene lost 4 bases, with 9 bases spanning the gap. The CDR3 loop is CASSFWDGETQYF. The DNA for the CDR3 is TGTGCCAGCAGCTTTTGGGACGGAGAGACCCAGTACTTC. The full variable domain, completed using reference TRBV13 and TRBJ2-5, is AAGVIQSPRHLIKEKRETATLKCYPIPRHDTVYWYQQGPGQDPQFLISFYEKMQSDKGSIPDRFSAQQFSDYHSELNMSSLELGDSALYFCASSFWDGETQYFGPGTRLLVL.

The chain has TRBV6-5 and TRBJ1-1, with a weak D call TRBD1 (5 bases). Germline loops: CDR1 MNHEY, CDR2 SVGAGI. This CDR3 spans 14 amino acids. V was pared by 3 bases and J by 5 bases, with 13 bases between. CDR3 coding DNA: TGTGCCAGCAGTTATGAACCGGGGGGAACTGAAGCTTTCTTT. It is translated as CASSYEPGGTEAFF.

V gene TRBV19 combines with J gene TRBJ2-6; unclear D gene. Trimming removed 5 bases at V and 0 bases at J, with 11 bases between. The CDR3 totals 16 residues. Per germline, CDR1 LNHDA and CDR2 SQIVND (reference sequence). The CDR3 here is CASSVQVLSGANVLTF. The DNA of the CDR3 is TGTGCCAGTAGTGTCCAAGTTCTCTCTGGGGCCAACGTCCTGACTTTC.

This chain connects TRBV30 to TRBJ1-4; D perhaps matches TRBD1 (5 bases). Germline V lookup: CDR1 GTSNPN, CDR2 SVGIG (reference sequence). The CDR3 has 14 amino acids. The V and J ends lost 2 bases and 0 bases respectively, with 7 bases between them. CDR3 sequence: CAWSRGTTNEKLFF. CDR3 nucleotides: TGTGCCTGGAGTCGGGGGACAACTAATGAAAAACTGTTTTTT.